The source of this T cell receptor (beta chain) is a study of OX40 agonist ivuxolimab in advanced cancers. Clones were sequenced by immunoSEQ multiplex PCR, and TCRdb holds only the in-frame ones, with some missing. The sample records approximately 77,000 clones, over 80% being singletons. The CDR3 spans 18 residues. Germline assignment: CDR1 SGHAT and CDR2 FQNNGV. Trimming took off 1 base at V and 0 bases at J, with 13 bases between the two ends. This clone was counted once. The receptor comes from an adult with an advanced solid tumor such as melanoma, head and neck, liver or kidney cancer. This chain connects TRBV11-2 to TRBJ2-6; no clear D. The specimen comprised CD4+ or CD8+ T cells sorted from blood, sampled in a trial of the OX40 agonist ivuxolimab. The DNA for the CDR3 is TGTGCCAGCAGCTTAGTAGGTTCTAGAAACTCTGGGGCCAACGTCCTGACTTTC. Its protein is CASSLVGSRNSGANVLTF.